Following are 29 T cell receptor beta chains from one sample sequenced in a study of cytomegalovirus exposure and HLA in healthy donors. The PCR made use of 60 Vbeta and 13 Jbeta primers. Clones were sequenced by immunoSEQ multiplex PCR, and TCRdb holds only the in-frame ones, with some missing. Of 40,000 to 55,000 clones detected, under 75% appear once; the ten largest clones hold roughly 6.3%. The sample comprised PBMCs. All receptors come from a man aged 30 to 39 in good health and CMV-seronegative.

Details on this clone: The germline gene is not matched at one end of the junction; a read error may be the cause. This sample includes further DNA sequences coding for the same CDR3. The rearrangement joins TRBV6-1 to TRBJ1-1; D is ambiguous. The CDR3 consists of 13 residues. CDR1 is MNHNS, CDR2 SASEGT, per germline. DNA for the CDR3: TGTGCCAGCAGTGAACGGGGAAACACTGAGGCTTTCTTT. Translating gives CASSERGNTEAFF.

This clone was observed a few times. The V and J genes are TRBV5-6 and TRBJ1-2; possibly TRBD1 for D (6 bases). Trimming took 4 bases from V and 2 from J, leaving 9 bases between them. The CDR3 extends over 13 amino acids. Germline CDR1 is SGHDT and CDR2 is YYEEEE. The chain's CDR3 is CASSLDRNYGYTF. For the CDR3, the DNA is TGTGCCAGCAGCCTAGACAGGAACTATGGCTACACCTTC. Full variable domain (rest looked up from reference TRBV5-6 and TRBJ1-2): DAGVTQSPTHLIKTRGQQVTLRCSPKSGHDTVSWYQQALGQGPQFIFQYYEEEERQRGNFPDRFSGHQFPNYSSELNVNALLLGDSALYLCASSLDRNYGYTFGSGTRLTVV.

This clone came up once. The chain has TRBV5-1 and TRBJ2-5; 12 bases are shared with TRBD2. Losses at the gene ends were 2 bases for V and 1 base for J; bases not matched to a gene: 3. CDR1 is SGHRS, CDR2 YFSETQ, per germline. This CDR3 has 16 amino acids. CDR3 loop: CASSFRTSGIQETQYF. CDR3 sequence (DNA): TGCGCCAGCAGCTTCAGGACTAGCGGGATCCAAGAGACCCAGTACTTC.

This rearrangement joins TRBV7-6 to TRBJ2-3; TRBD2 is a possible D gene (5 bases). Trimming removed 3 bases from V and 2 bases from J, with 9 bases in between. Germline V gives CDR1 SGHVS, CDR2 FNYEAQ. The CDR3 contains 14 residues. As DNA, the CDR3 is TGTGCCAGCAGCTTCGGACTCCACACAGATACGCAGTATTTT. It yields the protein CASSFGLHTDTQYF.

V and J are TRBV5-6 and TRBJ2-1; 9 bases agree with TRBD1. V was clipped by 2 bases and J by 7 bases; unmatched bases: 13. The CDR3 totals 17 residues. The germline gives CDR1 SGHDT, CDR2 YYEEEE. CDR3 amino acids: CASSFGTWDRVGNEQFF. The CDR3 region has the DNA TGTGCCAGCAGCTTCGGAACCTGGGACAGGGTAGGGAATGAGCAGTTCTTC. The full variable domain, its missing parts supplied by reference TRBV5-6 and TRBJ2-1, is DAGVTQSPTHLIKTRGQQVTLRCSPKSGHDTVSWYQQALGQGPQFIFQYYEEEERQRGNFPDRFSGHQFPNYSSELNVNALLLGDSALYLCASSFGTWDRVGNEQFFGPGTRLTVL.

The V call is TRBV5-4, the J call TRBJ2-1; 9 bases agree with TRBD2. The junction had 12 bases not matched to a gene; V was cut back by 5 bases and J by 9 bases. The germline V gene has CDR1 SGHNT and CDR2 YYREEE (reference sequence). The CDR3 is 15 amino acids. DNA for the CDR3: TGTGCCAGCAGTGCGCGCGCTAGCGGGATGGGTGAGCAGTTCTTC. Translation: CASSARASGMGEQFF.

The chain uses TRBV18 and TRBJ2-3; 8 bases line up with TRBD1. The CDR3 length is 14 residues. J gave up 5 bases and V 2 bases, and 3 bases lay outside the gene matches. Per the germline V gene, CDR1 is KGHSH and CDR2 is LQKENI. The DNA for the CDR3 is TGTGCCAGCTCACCAACAGGGGGAAAAGATACGCAGTATTTT. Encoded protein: CASSPTGGKDTQYF.

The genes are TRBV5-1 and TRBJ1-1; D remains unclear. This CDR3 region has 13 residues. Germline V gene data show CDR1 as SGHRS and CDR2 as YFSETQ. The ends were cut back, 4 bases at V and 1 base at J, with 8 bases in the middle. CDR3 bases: TGCGCCAGCAGCCCCACACGGAACACTGAAGCTTTCTTT. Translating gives CASSPTRNTEAFF.

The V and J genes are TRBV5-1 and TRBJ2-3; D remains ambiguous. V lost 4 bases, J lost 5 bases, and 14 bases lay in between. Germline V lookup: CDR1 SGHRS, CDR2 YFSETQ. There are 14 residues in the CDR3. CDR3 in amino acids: CASSLDLSGDTQYF. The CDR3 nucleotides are TGCGCCAGCAGCCTCGACTTGAGTGGAGATACGCAGTATTTT.

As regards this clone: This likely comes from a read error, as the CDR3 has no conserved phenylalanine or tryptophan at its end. CDR3 protein: CASSSASTDTQYV. The CDR3, as DNA: TGCGCCAGTTCCAGTGCTAGCACAGATACGCAGTATGTT. The J gene is TRBJ2-3, the V gene TRBV5-1, with D unresolved. Per the germline V gene, CDR1 is SGHRS and CDR2 is YFSETQ. V was trimmed by 8 bases and J by 0 bases, leaving 10 bases between them. This CDR3 contains 13 residues.

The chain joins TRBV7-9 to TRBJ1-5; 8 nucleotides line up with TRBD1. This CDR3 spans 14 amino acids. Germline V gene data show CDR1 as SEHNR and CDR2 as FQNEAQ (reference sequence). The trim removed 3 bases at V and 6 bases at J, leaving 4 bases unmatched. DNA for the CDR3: TGTGCCAGCAGCTTGGACAGGGTTCCTCAGCCCCAGCATTTT. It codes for CASSLDRVPQPQHF.

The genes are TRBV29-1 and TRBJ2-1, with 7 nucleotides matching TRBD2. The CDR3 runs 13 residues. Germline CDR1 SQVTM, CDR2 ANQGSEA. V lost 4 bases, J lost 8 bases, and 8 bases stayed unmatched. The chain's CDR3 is CSVVRTSFDEQFF. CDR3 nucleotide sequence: TGCAGCGTTGTGCGGACTAGTTTTGATGAGCAGTTCTTC.

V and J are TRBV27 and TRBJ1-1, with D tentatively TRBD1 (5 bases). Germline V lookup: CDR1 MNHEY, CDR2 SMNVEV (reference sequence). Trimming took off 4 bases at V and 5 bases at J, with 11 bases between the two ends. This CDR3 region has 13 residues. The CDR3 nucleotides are TGTGCCAGCAGTTCCGCAGGGCAAACTGAAGCTTTCTTT. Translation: CASSSAGQTEAFF.

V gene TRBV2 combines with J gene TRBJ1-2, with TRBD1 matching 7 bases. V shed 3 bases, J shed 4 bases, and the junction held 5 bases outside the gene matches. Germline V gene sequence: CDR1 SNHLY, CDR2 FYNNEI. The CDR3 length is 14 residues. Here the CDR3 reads CASSDSAGGYGYTF. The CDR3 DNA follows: TGTGCCAGCAGTGATTCGGCAGGGGGCTATGGCTACACCTTC.

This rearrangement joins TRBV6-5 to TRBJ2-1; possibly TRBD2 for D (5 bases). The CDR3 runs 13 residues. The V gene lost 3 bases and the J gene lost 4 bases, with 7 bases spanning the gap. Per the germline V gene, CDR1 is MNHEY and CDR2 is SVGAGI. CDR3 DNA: TGTGCCAGCAGTTATCGGGGATACAATGAGCAGTTCTTC. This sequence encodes CASSYRGYNEQFF.

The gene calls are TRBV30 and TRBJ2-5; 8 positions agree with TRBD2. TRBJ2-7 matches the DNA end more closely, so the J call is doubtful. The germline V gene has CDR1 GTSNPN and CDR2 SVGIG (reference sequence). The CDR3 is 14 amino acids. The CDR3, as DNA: TGTGCCTGGAGCACCGGGACTAGGCAAGTCGAGCAGTACTTC. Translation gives CAWSTGTRQVEQYF.

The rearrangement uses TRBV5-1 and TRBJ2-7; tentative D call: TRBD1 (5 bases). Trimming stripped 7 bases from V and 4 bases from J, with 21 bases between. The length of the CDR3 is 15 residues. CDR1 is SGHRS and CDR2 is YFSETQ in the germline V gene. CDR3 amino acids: CASSHGAINSYEQYF. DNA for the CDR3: TGCGCCAGCTCCCATGGGGCGATAAACTCGTACGAGCAGTACTTC. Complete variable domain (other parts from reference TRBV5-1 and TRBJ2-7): KAGVTQTPRYLIKTRGQQVTLSCSPISGHRSVSWYQQTPGQGLQFLFEYFSETQRNKGNFPGRFSGRQFSNSRSEMNVSTLELGDSALYLCASSHGAINSYEQYFGPGTRLTVT.

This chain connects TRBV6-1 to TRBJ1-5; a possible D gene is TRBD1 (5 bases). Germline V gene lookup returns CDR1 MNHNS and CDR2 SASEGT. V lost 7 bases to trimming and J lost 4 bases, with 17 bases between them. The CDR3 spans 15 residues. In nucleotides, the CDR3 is TGTGCCAGCACCGCCCGGGGGGACCGTAATCAGCCCCAGCATTTT. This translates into CASTARGDRNQPQHF.

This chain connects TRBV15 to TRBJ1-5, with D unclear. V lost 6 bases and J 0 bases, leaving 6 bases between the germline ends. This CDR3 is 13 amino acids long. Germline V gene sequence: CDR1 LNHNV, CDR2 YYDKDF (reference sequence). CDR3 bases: TGTGCCACCAGAGAGAATAGCAATCAGCCCCAGCATTTT. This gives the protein CATRENSNQPQHF. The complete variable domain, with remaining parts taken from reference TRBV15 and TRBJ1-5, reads DAMVIQNPRYQVTQFGKPVTLSCSQTLNHNVMYWYQQKSSQAPKLLFHYYDKDFNNEADTPDNFQSRRPNTSFCFLDIRSPGLGDTAMYLCATRENSNQPQHFGDGTRLSIL.

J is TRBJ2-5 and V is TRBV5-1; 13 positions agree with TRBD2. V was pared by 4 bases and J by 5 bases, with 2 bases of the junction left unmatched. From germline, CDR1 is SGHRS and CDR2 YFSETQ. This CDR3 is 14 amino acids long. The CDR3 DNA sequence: TGCGCCAGCAGCGAGACTAGCGGGAGGGAGACCCAGTACTTC. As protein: CASSETSGRETQYF.

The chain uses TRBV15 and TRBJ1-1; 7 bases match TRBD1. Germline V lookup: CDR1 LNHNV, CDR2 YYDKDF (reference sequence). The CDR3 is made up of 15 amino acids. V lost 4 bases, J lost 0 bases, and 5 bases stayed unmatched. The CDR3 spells CATSTQTGLNTEAFF. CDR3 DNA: TGTGCCACCAGCACTCAGACAGGGTTGAACACTGAAGCTTTCTTT.

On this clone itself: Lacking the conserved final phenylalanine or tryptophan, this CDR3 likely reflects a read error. The CDR3 reads CSVWTDGEKLFV. In DNA form, the CDR3 reads TGCAGCGTTTGGACGGACGGGGAAAAACTGTTTGTT. The V and J genes are TRBV29-1 and TRBJ1-4, with D unresolved. V lost 5 bases and J 8 bases, leaving 12 bases between the germline ends. CDR1 is SQVTM, CDR2 ANQGSEA, per germline. This CDR3 region has 12 residues.

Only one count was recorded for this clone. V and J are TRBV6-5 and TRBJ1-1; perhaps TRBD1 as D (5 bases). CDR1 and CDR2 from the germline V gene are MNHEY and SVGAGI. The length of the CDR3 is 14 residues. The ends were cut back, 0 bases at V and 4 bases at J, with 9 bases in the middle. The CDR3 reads CASSYSGLGTEAFF. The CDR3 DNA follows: TGTGCCAGCAGTTACTCGGGACTCGGCACTGAAGCTTTCTTT.

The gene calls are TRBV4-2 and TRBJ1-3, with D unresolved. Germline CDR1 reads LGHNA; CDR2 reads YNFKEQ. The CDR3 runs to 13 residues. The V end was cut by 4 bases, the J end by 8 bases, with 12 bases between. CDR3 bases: TGTGCCAGCAGCCTCACAACCACCGACACCATATATTTT. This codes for CASSLTTTDTIYF.

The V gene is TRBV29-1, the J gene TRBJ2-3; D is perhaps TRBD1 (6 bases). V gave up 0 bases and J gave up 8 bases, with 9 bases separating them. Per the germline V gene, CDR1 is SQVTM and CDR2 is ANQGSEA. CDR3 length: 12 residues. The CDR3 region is CSVEEIRGTQYF. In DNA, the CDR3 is TGCAGCGTTGAAGAGATCAGGGGTACGCAGTATTTT.

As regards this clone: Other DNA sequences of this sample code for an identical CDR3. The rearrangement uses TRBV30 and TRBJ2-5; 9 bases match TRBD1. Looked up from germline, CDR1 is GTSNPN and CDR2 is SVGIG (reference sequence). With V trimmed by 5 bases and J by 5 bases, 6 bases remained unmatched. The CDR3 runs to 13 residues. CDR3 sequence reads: CAWGQGKGETQYF. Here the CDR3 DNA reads TGTGCCTGGGGACAGGGGAAAGGGGAGACCCAGTACTTC. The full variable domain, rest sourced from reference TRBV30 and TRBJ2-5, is SQTIHQWPATLVQPVGSPLSLECTVEGTSNPNLYWYRQAAGRGLQLLFYSVGIGQISSEVPQNLSASRPQDRQFILSSKKLLLSDSGFYLCAWGQGKGETQYFGPGTRLLVL.

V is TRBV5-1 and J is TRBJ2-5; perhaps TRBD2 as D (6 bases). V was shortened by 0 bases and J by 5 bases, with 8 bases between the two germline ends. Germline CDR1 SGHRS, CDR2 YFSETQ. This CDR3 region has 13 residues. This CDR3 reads CASSLAAGETQYF. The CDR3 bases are TGCGCCAGCAGCTTGGCCGCGGGGGAGACCCAGTACTTC.

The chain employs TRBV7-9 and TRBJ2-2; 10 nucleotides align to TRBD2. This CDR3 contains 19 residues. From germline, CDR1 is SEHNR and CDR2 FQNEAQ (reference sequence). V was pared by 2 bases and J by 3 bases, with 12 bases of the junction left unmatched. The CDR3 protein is CASSLWRSSGRADTGELFF. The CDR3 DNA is TGTGCCAGCAGCTTATGGAGGTCTAGCGGGAGAGCCGACACCGGGGAGCTGTTTTTT.

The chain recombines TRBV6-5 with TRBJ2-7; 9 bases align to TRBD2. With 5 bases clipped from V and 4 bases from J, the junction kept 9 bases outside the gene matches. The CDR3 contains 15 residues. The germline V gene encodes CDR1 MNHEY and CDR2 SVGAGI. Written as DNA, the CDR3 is TGTGCCAGCAGTCACCGACTAGCGGTCACATACGAGCAGTACTTC. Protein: CASSHRLAVTYEQYF.